Each of the 25 T cell receptor beta chains below was sequenced from the same sample in a study of T cells after posttransplantation cyclophosphamide (dated by TCRdb to between 2015 and 2016). The library was generated by the immunoSEQ multiplex PCR assay. TCRdb obtained this table from immuneACCESS and retained in-frame rearrangements with V and J assigned. These tables miss some clones; where compared with another copy, unresolved V genes account for less than half of the shortfall, and the remainder is unexplained. A total of around 66,000 clones appear in this sample, just over 90% of them only once. Roughly 2.9% of the sample is taken by the ten largest. Sample: PBMCs. Source of these receptors: a woman under 40 in good health and a related stem cell transplant donor.

The chain recombines TRBV19 with TRBJ1-6, with D hard to call. Trimming left V 0 bases short and J 6 bases short, with 21 bases between. This CDR3 spans 19 amino acids. Germline CDR1 reads LNHDA; CDR2 reads SQIVND (reference sequence). The CDR3 coding sequence is TGTGCCAGTAGTATAGATCTGATCGGCCCCCTGGGAGGTAATTCACCCCTCCACTTT. Its translation is CASSIDLIGPLGGNSPLHF.

In the case of this clone: One junction end disagrees with the germline gene, perhaps due to a read error. This chain connects TRBV6-4 to TRBJ2-1; 11 nucleotides agree with TRBD2. Germline CDR1 is MRHNA and CDR2 is SNTAGT. The CDR3 sequence is 15 residues long. The CDR3 nucleotides are TGTGCCGGCAGTGGTAGCGGGGGGGCCGGGAATGAGCAGTTCTTC. Translating it yields CAGSGSGGAGNEQFF.

The V call is TRBV5-5, the J call TRBJ2-7, with 13 bases identical to TRBD2. There are 14 residues in the CDR3. V was pared by 4 bases and J by 7 bases, with 5 bases of the junction left unmatched. Germline V gives CDR1 SGHKS, CDR2 YYEKEE (reference sequence). CDR3 DNA sequence: TGTGCCAGCAGCCAGACTAGCGGGGGGAGAGAGCAGTACTTC. Translation gives CASSQTSGGREQYF.

This chain joins TRBV10-1 and TRBJ2-5, with TRBD2 matching 9 bases. Germline CDR1 and CDR2: WNHNN and SYGVQD (reference sequence). V gave up 0 bases and J gave up 11 bases; unmatched junction bases: 19. The CDR3 is made up of 18 amino acids. This CDR3 is CASSESKGPAGGPSLQYF. The CDR3 bases are TGCGCCAGCAGTGAGTCGAAGGGTCCGGCGGGGGGGCCCTCCCTACAGTACTTC.

This rearrangement joins TRBV15 to TRBJ2-5; D not certain. CDR3 size: 15 residues. Trimming stripped 3 bases from V and 1 base from J, with 12 bases between. Germline CDR1 and CDR2: LNHNV and YYDKDF (reference sequence). This chain's CDR3 is CATSRLSQSQETQYF. The CDR3 DNA is TGTGCCACCAGCAGGCTCTCTCAGAGCCAAGAGACCCAGTACTTC.

To note about this clone: One end of the junction does not line up with germline, which may come from a read error. V gene TRBV6-6 combines with J gene TRBJ1-6, with D uncertain. The CDR3 is 13 amino acids. The germline V gene has CDR1 MNHNY and CDR2 SVGAGI (reference sequence). Here the CDR3 reads CASSYSPGSPPHF. CDR3 nucleotide sequence: TGTGCCAGCAGTTACTCACCAGGTTCACCCCCCCACTTT.

The J gene is TRBJ2-7, the V gene TRBV9, with D tentatively TRBD1 (7 bases). Trimming pared 0 bases from V and 6 bases from J, leaving 19 bases between. The CDR3 loop spans 16 amino acids. CDR1 and CDR2 (germline): SGDLS, YYNGEE. The CDR3 coding sequence is TGTGCCAGCAGCGTAGGGTATAGGCAGGGGGGTACCGAGCAGTACTTC. Translated: CASSVGYRQGGTEQYF.

This clone showed up just once. The chain combines TRBV4-1 with TRBJ2-5; no clear D. The CDR3 is made up of 13 amino acids. V lost 1 base to trimming and J lost 5 bases, with 8 bases between them. Germline CDR1 MGHRA, CDR2 YSYEKL. This CDR3 reads CASSQVRLETQYF. In DNA, the CDR3 is TGCGCCAGCAGCCAAGTACGGTTGGAGACCCAGTACTTC.

Notes on this clone: Other DNA sequences in the sample encode the same CDR3. The V and J genes are TRBV19 and TRBJ1-2, with D possibly TRBD1 on 6 matching bases. Per germline, CDR1 LNHDA and CDR2 SQIVND (reference sequence). This CDR3 has 14 amino acids. V was cut by 9 bases and J by 2 bases, with 16 bases left in between. CDR3 coding DNA: TGTGCCAGCTCGCCACCCACAGGGAACTATGGCTACACCTTC. Amino acid sequence: CASSPPTGNYGYTF.

The rearrangement links TRBV6-6 to TRBJ2-7, with 10 bases matching TRBD1. The CDR3 sequence is 15 residues long. V shed 5 bases, J shed 4 bases, and the junction held 8 bases outside the gene matches. Germline assignment: CDR1 MNHNY and CDR2 SVGAGI (reference sequence). Here the CDR3 reads CASSPRQGAAYEQYF. In nucleotides, the CDR3 is TGTGCCAGCAGTCCACGACAGGGGGCAGCGTACGAGCAGTACTTC.

The J gene is TRBJ1-2, the V gene TRBV11-2, with D possibly TRBD1 on 5 matching bases. The germline V and J ends were trimmed by 5 bases and 2 bases, with 18 bases remaining between them. This CDR3 has 16 residues. Germline assignment: CDR1 SGHAT and CDR2 FQNNGV. The CDR3 here is CASSPRVGRFNYGYTF. CDR3 bases: TGTGCCAGCAGCCCCCGAGTGGGACGATTCAACTATGGCTACACCTTC. The whole variable domain, filled in from reference TRBV11-2 and TRBJ1-2, reads EAGVAQSPRYKIIEKRQSVAFWCNPISGHATLYWYQQILGQGPKLLIQFQNNGVVDDSQLPKDRFSAERLKGVDSTLKIQPAKLEDSAVYLCASSPRVGRFNYGYTFGSGTRLTVV.

V and J are TRBV9 and TRBJ1-4; D may be TRBD1 (5 bases). V was pared by 3 bases and J by 4 bases, with 13 bases between. The germline CDR1 and CDR2 sequences are SGDLS and YYNGEE. The CDR3 totals 15 residues. The DNA of the CDR3 is TGTGCCAGCAGCGCAAGGACATCCCTTAATGAAAAACTGTTTTTT. Its translation is CASSARTSLNEKLFF.

CDR3 sequence reads: CASSRGRVSEAFF. CDR3 sequence (DNA): TGTGCCAGCAGCCGGGGTCGGGTGAGCGAAGCTTTCTTT. The chain recombines TRBV5-4 with TRBJ1-1; D is unclear. Trimming pared 4 bases from V and 8 bases from J, leaving 15 bases between. This CDR3 comprises 13 residues. Per germline, CDR1 SGHNT and CDR2 YYREEE (reference sequence).

The chain links TRBV19 to TRBJ1-5; D gene uncertain. The CDR3 loop spans 20 amino acids. Germline V gene sequence: CDR1 LNHDA, CDR2 SQIVND (reference sequence). V lost 7 bases and J 2 bases, leaving 30 bases between the germline ends. CDR3 DNA sequence: TGTGCCAGTACCGATTTTACCCCTTCCCGAGGGATATATGGCAATCAGCCCCAGCATTTT. It codes for CASTDFTPSRGIYGNQPQHF. The full variable domain, its missing parts supplied by reference TRBV19 and TRBJ1-5, is DGGITQSPKYLFRKEGQNVTLSCEQNLNHDAMYWYRQDPGQGLRLIYYSQIVNDFQKGDIAEGYSVSREKKESFPLTVTSAQKNPTAFYLCASTDFTPSRGIYGNQPQHFGDGTRLSIL.

The rearrangement joins TRBV5-1 to TRBJ1-2; TRBD1 matches at 8 bases. This CDR3 contains 13 residues. Germline V gene sequence: CDR1 SGHRS, CDR2 YFSETQ. V trimming: 2 bases; J trimming: 12 bases; junction bases outside the gene matches: 9. The CDR3 nucleotides are TGCGCCAGCAGCTTACAACAGGGGGGTGGTGACACCTTC. Translating gives CASSLQQGGGDTF.

The chain uses TRBV5-1 and TRBJ1-1; 8 nucleotides agree with TRBD1. J lost 0 bases, V lost 0 bases, and 7 bases had no gene match. CDR1 SGHRS and CDR2 YFSETQ come from the germline V gene. CDR3 length: 17 residues. The CDR3 DNA is TGCGCCAGCAGCTTGGGATTGGACAGGGTCATGAACACTGAAGCTTTCTTT. Amino acid sequence: CASSLGLDRVMNTEAFF.

The rearrangement links TRBV7-2 to TRBJ2-3; the match to TRBD2 covers 12 bases. V was pared by 1 base and J by 2 bases, with 4 bases of the junction left unmatched. Per the germline V gene, CDR1 is SGHTA and CDR2 is FQGNSA. The CDR3 is made up of 17 amino acids. The CDR3 protein is CASSLVASGGATDTQYF. The DNA of the CDR3 is TGTGCCAGCAGCTTAGTGGCTAGCGGGGGGGCCACAGATACGCAGTATTTT.

The chain is built from TRBV7-9 and TRBJ2-2, with D perhaps assigned TRBD1 or TRBD2 (5 bases each). Trimming left V 3 bases short and J 3 bases short, with 11 bases between. Germline V gene lookup returns CDR1 SEHNR and CDR2 FQNEAQ (reference sequence). CDR3 length equals 15 residues. The CDR3 loop reads CASSLRGVDTGELFF. CDR3 DNA sequence: TGTGCCAGCAGCTTGAGAGGGGTTGACACCGGGGAGCTGTTTTTT. Full variable domain (rest looked up from reference TRBV7-9 and TRBJ2-2): DTGVSQNPRHKITKRGQNVTFRCDPISEHNRLYWYRQTLGQGPEFLTYFQNEAQLEKSRLLSDRFSAERPKGSFSTLEIQRTEQGDSAMYLCASSLRGVDTGELFFGEGSRLTVL.

The chain recombines TRBV19 with TRBJ2-7; 11 bases agree with TRBD1. This CDR3 is built from 15 residues. Trimming at V came to 6 bases and at J to 2 bases, leaving 6 bases not matched to a gene. CDR1 is LNHDA and CDR2 is SQIVND in the germline V gene (reference sequence). Here the CDR3 reads CASSRTGGITYEQYF. CDR3 DNA sequence: TGTGCCAGTAGCCGGACAGGGGGCATAACCTACGAGCAGTACTTC.

The CDR3 loop reads CASSLGSNIQYF. The CDR3 DNA is TGTGCCAGCAGCTTAGGCTCGAACATTCAGTACTTC. The chain joins TRBV7-9 to TRBJ2-4; D uncertain. CDR1 and CDR2 from the germline V gene are SEHNR and FQNEAQ (reference sequence). Trimming removed 1 base at V and 7 bases at J, with 5 bases between. The CDR3 covers 12 residues.

The rearrangement links TRBV19 to TRBJ2-7; TRBD2 is a possible D gene (5 bases). Germline CDR1 and CDR2: LNHDA and SQIVND (reference sequence). V shed 11 bases and J shed 6 bases, with 17 bases lying between them. This CDR3 spans 12 amino acids. The CDR3 DNA reads TGTGCCGAGTGGGGTCTTCGGGGCGAGCAGTACTTC. Translating gives CAEWGLRGEQYF.

The chain joins TRBV29-1 to TRBJ2-3, with 7 bases aligning to TRBD2. The CDR3 contains 14 residues. Germline values: CDR1 SQVTM, CDR2 ANQGSEA. J was trimmed by 5 bases and V by 4 bases; bases with no gene match: 9. The CDR3: CSVGSGVGIDTQYF. CDR3 sequence (DNA): TGCAGCGTTGGCAGCGGGGTTGGGATAGATACGCAGTATTTT.

The rearrangement joins TRBV6-4 to TRBJ2-1; 8 bases fit TRBD2. CDR3 length equals 15 residues. J was trimmed by 7 bases and V by 3 bases; bases with no gene match: 8. Germline V gene data show CDR1 as MRHNA and CDR2 as SNTAGT. CDR3 coding DNA: TGTGCCAGCAGTGAGGACGGGGGGGCGGTAAATGAGCAGTTCTTC. Translated, it gives CASSEDGGAVNEQFF.

The chain's CDR3 is CASSQDPKAGELFF. In DNA form, the CDR3 reads TGTGCCAGCAGCCAAGATCCTAAGGCCGGGGAGCTGTTTTTT. V usage is TRBV4-2 and J usage is TRBJ2-2; no clear D. Germline CDR1 reads LGHNA; CDR2 reads YNFKEQ. There are 14 residues in the CDR3. The ends were cut back, 0 bases at V and 6 bases at J, with 8 bases in the middle.

This clone was counted once. The CDR3 loop reads CASSLIGETQYF. The CDR3 nucleotides read TGTGCCAGCAGCTTAATTGGAGAGACCCAGTACTTC. The chain is built from TRBV7-3 and TRBJ2-5, with D hard to call. Between the trimmed V and J ends, which lost 1 base and 4 bases, there was a span of 4 bases. The CDR3 sequence is 12 residues long. Germline V CDR1 and CDR2: SGHTA, FQGTGA.